The 21 T cell receptor beta chains presented below share a single source sample, sequenced in a study of PD-L1 blockade in urothelial cancer. Libraries were prepared by immunoSEQ multiplex PCR; TCRdb keeps only in-frame clonotypes and omits some of them. The data show about 88,000 clones, roughly nine tenths seen once. This specimen consisted of PBMCs, obtained around atezolizumab (anti-PD-L1) treatment. The receptors were sampled from a man aged 55 to 70 with urothelial cancer.

The J gene is TRBJ2-7, the V gene TRBV7-2; no firm D call. The ends were cut back, 4 bases at V and 0 bases at J, with 4 bases in the middle. From germline, CDR1 is SGHTA and CDR2 FQGNSA. CDR3 size: 12 residues. The chain's CDR3 is CASSSISYEQYF. The CDR3 DNA reads as TGTGCCAGCAGCTCCATCTCCTACGAGCAGTACTTC.

This clone was found once. J is TRBJ2-5 and V is TRBV7-3, with D possibly TRBD2 on 6 matching bases. CDR1 and CDR2 (germline): SGHTA, FQGTGA. The CDR3 has 15 amino acids. V lost 2 bases and J 2 bases, leaving 12 bases between the germline ends. The CDR3 region is CASSLSGRSQETQYF. CDR3 coding DNA: TGTGCCAGCAGCTTATCAGGGAGGTCACAAGAGACCCAGTACTTC.

The chain's CDR3 is CASSLVGGDNEQFF. CDR3 coding DNA: TGTGCCAGCAGCTTAGTTGGGGGGGACAATGAGCAGTTCTTC. The chain joins TRBV7-2 to TRBJ2-1; TRBD2 matches 7 bases. Germline V lookup: CDR1 SGHTA, CDR2 FQGNSA. Trimming removed 1 base from V and 5 bases from J; junction bases left unmatched: 2. The CDR3 runs 14 residues.

V and J are TRBV5-4 and TRBJ1-2, with 9 bases that match TRBD1. This CDR3 region has 13 residues. The V gene end was trimmed by 7 bases and the J gene end by 4 bases; junction bases not matched to a gene: 5. Germline V gene sequence: CDR1 SGHNT, CDR2 YYREEE (reference sequence). CDR3 residues: CASGDRAIYGYTF. The CDR3 coding sequence is TGTGCCAGCGGGGACAGGGCCATCTATGGCTACACCTTC.

The chain couples TRBV6-5 to TRBJ2-7, with D possibly being TRBD2 (6 bases). The CDR3 is 15 amino acids. Germline CDR1 reads MNHEY; CDR2 reads SVGAGI. V shed 6 bases and J shed 0 bases, with 15 bases lying between them. This chain's CDR3 is CASSPGDSGSYEQYF. The CDR3 nucleotides read TGTGCCAGCAGCCCGGGGGATAGCGGCTCCTACGAGCAGTACTTC.

The rearrangement joins TRBV10-3 to TRBJ2-7, with 9 nucleotides matching TRBD1. Germline lookup yields CDR1 ENHRY and CDR2 SYGVKD. This CDR3 comprises 17 residues. After removal of 10 bases from V and 0 bases from J, the junction contained 16 bases not matched to a gene. Here the CDR3 DNA reads TGTGCCAACACGCCGGGACAGGGCAAGACGAGCTCCTACGAGCAGTACTTC. Encoded protein: CANTPGQGKTSSYEQYF.

This clone was recorded only once. This chain links TRBV19 with TRBJ2-5, with D perhaps matching TRBD1 (6 bases). This CDR3 has 8 amino acids. CDR1 and CDR2 (germline): LNHDA, SQIVND (reference sequence). V lost 11 bases and J 11 bases, leaving 9 bases between the germline ends. CDR3 nucleotides: TGTGCCCCAAGGGGGCAGTACTTC. This translates into CAPRGQYF. Using reference TRBV19 and TRBJ2-5 for the parts outside the CDR3, the full variable domain is DGGITQSPKYLFRKEGQNVTLSCEQNLNHDAMYWYRQDPGQGLRLIYYSQIVNDFQKGDIAEGYSVSREKKESFPLTVTSAQKNPTAFYLCAPRGQYFGPGTRLLVL.

This clone was seen only once. The chain has TRBV5-4 and TRBJ2-3, with 7 bases matching TRBD2. The V segment lost 2 bases and the J segment 3 bases; nucleotides outside the gene matches: 9. Germline V gene sequence: CDR1 SGHNT, CDR2 YYREEE (reference sequence). The CDR3 is 16 amino acids. The CDR3 loop is CASSFGAGFSTDTQYF. The CDR3 coding sequence is TGTGCCAGCAGCTTCGGAGCGGGGTTCTCGACAGATACGCAGTATTTT.

The J gene is TRBJ2-1, the V gene TRBV5-1, with D unresolved. The CDR3 is 13 amino acids. V shed 4 bases and J shed 5 bases, with 10 bases lying between them. Germline CDR1 and CDR2: SGHRS and YFSETQ. The CDR3, as DNA: TGCGCCAGCAGCCCCATTCCCAACAATGAGCAGTTCTTC. Translated: CASSPIPNNEQFF.

This CDR3 reads CASSVGWTGVSEQYF. The CDR3 DNA follows: TGTGCCAGCAGCGTTGGCTGGACAGGGGTCTCCGAGCAGTACTTC. The rearrangement links TRBV9 to TRBJ2-7, with 9 bases aligning to TRBD1. The trim removed 2 bases at V and 6 bases at J, leaving 9 bases unmatched. This CDR3 is built from 15 residues. Germline assignment: CDR1 SGDLS and CDR2 YYNGEE. Combining the CDR3 with reference TRBV9 and TRBJ2-7 gives the whole variable domain DSGVTQTPKHLITATGQRVTLRCSPRSGDLSVYWYQQSLDQGLQFLIQYYNGEERAKGNILERFSAQQFPDLHSELNLSSLELGDSALYFCASSVGWTGVSEQYFGPGTRLTVT.

The chain links TRBV5-5 to TRBJ1-2, with 7 bases lining up with TRBD1. This CDR3 is 12 amino acids long. Unmatched junction bases numbered 11, after V lost 4 bases and J lost 14 bases. Germline V gives CDR1 SGHKS, CDR2 YYEKEE (reference sequence). The CDR3 sequence is CASSRRDSGTTF. CDR3 nucleotides: TGTGCCAGCAGCCGTAGGGACAGCGGAACTACCTTC.

V is TRBV14 and J is TRBJ2-5, with 9 bases matching TRBD2. This CDR3 region has 15 residues. Germline assignment: CDR1 SGHDN and CDR2 FVKESK. V dropped 4 bases and J dropped 4; count of bases not matched to a gene: 7. The CDR3 region has the DNA TGTGCCAGCAGCCCGAGGACTAGCGTGGGAGAGACCCAGTACTTC. Protein product: CASSPRTSVGETQYF.

The CDR3 DNA follows: TGTGCCAGCAGGACAGGGGGTGCGAGCACAGATACGCAGTATTTT. Translated: CASRTGGASTDTQYF. J is TRBJ2-3 and V is TRBV6-4, with 9 bases matching TRBD1. CDR1 and CDR2 (germline): MRHNA, SNTAGT. V trimming: 6 bases; J trimming: 0 bases; junction bases outside the gene matches: 4. This CDR3 contains 15 residues.

This chain links TRBV30 with TRBJ2-1; no reliable D call. CDR1 and CDR2 (germline): GTSNPN, SVGIG (reference sequence). V gave up 2 bases and J gave up 6 bases, with 14 bases separating them. The CDR3 is 14 residues long. CDR3: CAWSSGYMGNEQFF. CDR3 nucleotide sequence: TGTGCCTGGAGTTCCGGGTATATGGGCAATGAGCAGTTCTTC.

The chain joins TRBV4-3 to TRBJ1-6; D is possibly TRBD1 (6 bases). Germline CDR1 and CDR2: LGHNA and YSLEER. The CDR3 is 16 residues long. V was shortened by 3 bases and J by 6 bases, with 15 bases between the two germline ends. The CDR3 DNA reads TGCGCCAGCAGCCACGACAGCAAGGGGGTTAATTCACCCCTCCACTTT. This encodes CASSHDSKGVNSPLHF.

In this sample, this clone turned up once. V gene TRBV25-1 combines with J gene TRBJ2-7; D unresolved. Germline loops: CDR1 MGHDK, CDR2 SYGVNS. The CDR3 is 12 amino acids. V lost 3 bases and J 4 bases, leaving 7 bases between the germline ends. CDR3 protein: CASSEETYEQYF. The CDR3 bases are TGTGCCAGCAGTGAGGAGACTTACGAGCAGTACTTC.

Details on this clone: The DNA is omitted, as the CDR3 cannot be located on it reliably, and the CDR3 follows TCRdb's listing. The J gene is TRBJ2-3, the V gene TRBV1; the D call of TRBD1 is as the table states it, not checked on the DNA. TRBV1 is flagged as a pseudogene. The CDR3 region is 19 residues in length, termini included. The CDR3 reads CTSSRGGKVGQGARDTQYF.

V and J are TRBV4-3 and TRBJ2-3; TRBD1 agrees at 7 bases. Trimming took 2 bases from V and 3 from J; bases not matched to a gene: 11. The CDR3 is 17 residues long. Germline CDR1 and CDR2: LGHNA and YSLEER. CDR3 sequence reads: CASSQSPGGRGTDTQYF. For the CDR3, the DNA is TGCGCCAGCAGCCAAAGTCCCGGCGGCAGGGGGACAGATACGCAGTATTTT.

The chain recombines TRBV7-4 with TRBJ2-5, with a possible D match to TRBD2 (6 bases). CDR3 length: 16 amino acids. The V end was cut by 5 bases, the J end by 5 bases, with 21 bases between. Germline CDR1 reads SGHVT; CDR2 reads SQSDAQ. The CDR3 here is CASSLTPGLGGETQYF. CDR3 nucleotide sequence: TGTGCCAGCAGCCTTACACCGGGACTTGGGGGGGAGACCCAGTACTTC.

The genes are TRBV7-3 and TRBJ2-1, with TRBD2 identical over 11 bases. Germline V gene lookup returns CDR1 SGHTA and CDR2 FQGTGA. V lost 3 bases to trimming and J lost 4 bases; unmatched junction nucleotides: 8. There are 17 residues in the CDR3. The CDR3 reads CASSLLSGGEMYNEQFF. Written as DNA, the CDR3 is TGTGCCAGCAGCTTGCTTAGCGGGGGGGAGATGTACAATGAGCAGTTCTTC.

The rearrangement joins TRBV30 to TRBJ1-1, with 8 positions matching TRBD1. V lost 4 bases to trimming and J lost 7 bases; unmatched junction nucleotides: 5. CDR1 GTSNPN and CDR2 SVGIG come from the germline V gene (reference sequence). The CDR3 runs to 12 residues. The CDR3 here is CAWTDRVSEAFF. The CDR3 nucleotides are TGTGCCTGGACGGACAGGGTTAGTGAAGCTTTCTTT.